In this sample, the clone carrying this TCR beta chain turned up once. These data are taken from a study of Ad26.COV2.S vaccination and SARS-CoV-2 variants. Generated by immunoSEQ multiplex PCR, the TCRdb table keeps only in-frame clones and is missing some. The data show about 350,000 clones, around 84% seen once. Germline values: CDR1 SGDLS, CDR2 YYNGEE. The CDR3 totals 13 residues. Trimming took off 4 bases at V and 11 bases at J, with 19 bases between the two ends. Treatment specified: 19 received Ad26.COV2.S at low or high dose, single or two shots; several received placebo; per-sample allocation not given. Material that was analyzed had been drawn on day 63 after the first vaccine or placebo injection.

V usage is TRBV9 and J usage is TRBJ2-7, with no clear D. This sample comprised peripheral blood, obtained in a trial of Ad26.COV2.S vaccine versus placebo. The receptor was isolated from a person aged 18 to 65 who received the Ad26.COV2.S COVID-19 vaccine or a placebo. CDR3 loop: CASSPTPEHFEYF. DNA for the CDR3: TGTGCCAGCAGCCCCACCCCGGAGCACTTTGAGTACTTC.